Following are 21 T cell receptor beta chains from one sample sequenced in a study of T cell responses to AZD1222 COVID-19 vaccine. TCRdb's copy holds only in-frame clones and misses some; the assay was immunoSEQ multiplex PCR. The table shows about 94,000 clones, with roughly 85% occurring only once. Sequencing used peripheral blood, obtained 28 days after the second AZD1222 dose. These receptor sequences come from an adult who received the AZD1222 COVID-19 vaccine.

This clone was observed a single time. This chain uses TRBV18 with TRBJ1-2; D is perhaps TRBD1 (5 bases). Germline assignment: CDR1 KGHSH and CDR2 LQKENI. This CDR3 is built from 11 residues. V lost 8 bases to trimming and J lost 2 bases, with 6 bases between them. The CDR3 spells CASRDNYGYTF. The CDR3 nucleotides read TGTGCCAGCCGGGACAACTATGGCTACACCTTC. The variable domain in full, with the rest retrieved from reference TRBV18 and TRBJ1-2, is NAGVMQNPRHLVRRRGQEARLRCSPMKGHSHVYWYRQLPEEGLKFMVYLQKENIIDESGMPKERFSAEFPKEGPSILRIQQVVRGDSAAYFCASRDNYGYTFGSGTRLTVV.

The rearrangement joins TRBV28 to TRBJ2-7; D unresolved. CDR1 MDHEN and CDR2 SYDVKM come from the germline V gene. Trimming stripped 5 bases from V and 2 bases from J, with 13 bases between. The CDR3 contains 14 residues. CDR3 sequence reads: CASSRSRWAYEQYF. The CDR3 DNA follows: TGTGCCAGCAGTCGCTCCCGGTGGGCCTACGAGCAGTACTTC.

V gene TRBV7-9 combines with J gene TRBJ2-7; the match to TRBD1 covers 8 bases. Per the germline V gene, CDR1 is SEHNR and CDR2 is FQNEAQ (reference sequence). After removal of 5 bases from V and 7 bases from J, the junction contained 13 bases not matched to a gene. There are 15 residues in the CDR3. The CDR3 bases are TGTGCCAGCAGCGCCCGGACAGGGTGGTTTGGGGAGCAGTACTTC. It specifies CASSARTGWFGEQYF.

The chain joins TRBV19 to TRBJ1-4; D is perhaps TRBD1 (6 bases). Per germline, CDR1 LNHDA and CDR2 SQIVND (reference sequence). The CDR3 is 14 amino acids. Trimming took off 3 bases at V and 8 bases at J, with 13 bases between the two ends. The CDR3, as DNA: TGTGCCAGTAGTATTCACAGGGCCGAGGAAAAACTGTTTTTT. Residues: CASSIHRAEEKLFF.

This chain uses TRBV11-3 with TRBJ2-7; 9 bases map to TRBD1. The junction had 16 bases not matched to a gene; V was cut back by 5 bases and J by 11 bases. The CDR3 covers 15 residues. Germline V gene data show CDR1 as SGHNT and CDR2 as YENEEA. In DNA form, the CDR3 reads TGTGCCAGCAGCCTGACCCCGGGACAGGGTACCTCGAAGTACTTC. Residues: CASSLTPGQGTSKYF.

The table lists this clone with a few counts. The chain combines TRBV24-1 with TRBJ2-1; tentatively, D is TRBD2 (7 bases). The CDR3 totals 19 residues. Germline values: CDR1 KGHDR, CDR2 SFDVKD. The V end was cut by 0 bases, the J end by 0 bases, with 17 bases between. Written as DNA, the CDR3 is TGTGCCACCAGTGATTTGCCGGGGGGCAGGCGGGACTCCTACAATGAGCAGTTCTTC. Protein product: CATSDLPGGRRDSYNEQFF.

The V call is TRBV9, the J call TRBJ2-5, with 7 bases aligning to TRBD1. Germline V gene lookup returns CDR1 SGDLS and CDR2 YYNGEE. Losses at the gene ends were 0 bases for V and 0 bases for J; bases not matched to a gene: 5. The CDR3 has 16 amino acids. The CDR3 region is CASSVEGTVYQETQYF. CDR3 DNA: TGTGCCAGCAGCGTAGAGGGGACAGTGTACCAAGAGACCCAGTACTTC.

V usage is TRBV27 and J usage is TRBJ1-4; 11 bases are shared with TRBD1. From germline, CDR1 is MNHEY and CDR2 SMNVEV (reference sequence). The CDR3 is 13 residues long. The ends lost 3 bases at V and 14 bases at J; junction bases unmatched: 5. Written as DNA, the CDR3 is TGTGCCAGCAGTTTGGACAGGGGGCACCGGCTGTTTTTT. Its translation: CASSLDRGHRLFF. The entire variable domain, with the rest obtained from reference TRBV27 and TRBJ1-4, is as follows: EAQVTQNPRYLITVTGKKLTVTCSQNMNHEYMSWYRQDPGLGLRQIYYSMNVEVTDKGDVPEGYKVSRKEKRNFPLILESPSPNQTSLYFCASSLDRGHRLFFGSGTQLSVL.

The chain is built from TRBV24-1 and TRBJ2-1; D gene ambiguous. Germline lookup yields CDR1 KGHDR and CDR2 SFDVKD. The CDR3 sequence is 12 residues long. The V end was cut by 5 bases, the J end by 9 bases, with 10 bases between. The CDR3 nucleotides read TGTGCCACCAGTGTCCGATCCAGTGAGCAGTTCTTC. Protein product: CATSVRSSEQFF.

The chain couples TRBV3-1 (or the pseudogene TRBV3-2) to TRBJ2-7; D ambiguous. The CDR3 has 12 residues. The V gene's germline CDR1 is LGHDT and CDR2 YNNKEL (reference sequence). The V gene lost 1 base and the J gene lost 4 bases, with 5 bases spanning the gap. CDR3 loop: CASSQGVYEQYF. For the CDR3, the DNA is TGTGCCAGCAGCCAAGGGGTTTACGAGCAGTACTTC.

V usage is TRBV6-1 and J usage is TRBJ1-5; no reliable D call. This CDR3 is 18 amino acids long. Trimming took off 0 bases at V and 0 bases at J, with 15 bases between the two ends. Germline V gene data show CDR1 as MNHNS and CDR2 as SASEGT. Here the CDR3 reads CASSEADGRRYSNQPQHF. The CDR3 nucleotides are TGTGCCAGCAGTGAAGCGGATGGCAGACGTTATAGCAATCAGCCCCAGCATTTT.

The CDR3 bases are TGTGCCAGCAGCAGCCGAGCCTCGAACACTGAAGCTTTCTTT. This sequence encodes CASSSRASNTEAFF. The chain combines TRBV5-4 with TRBJ1-1; D is ambiguous. V lost 4 bases, J lost 1 base, and 11 bases lay in between. The CDR3 consists of 14 residues. Germline-derived CDR1 and CDR2 are SGHNT and YYREEE (reference sequence). Combining the CDR3 with reference TRBV5-4 and TRBJ1-1 gives the whole variable domain ETGVTQSPTHLIKTRGQQVTLRCSSQSGHNTVSWYQQALGQGPQFIFQYYREEENGRGNFPPRFSGLQFPNYSSELNVNALELDDSALYLCASSSRASNTEAFFGQGTRLTVV.

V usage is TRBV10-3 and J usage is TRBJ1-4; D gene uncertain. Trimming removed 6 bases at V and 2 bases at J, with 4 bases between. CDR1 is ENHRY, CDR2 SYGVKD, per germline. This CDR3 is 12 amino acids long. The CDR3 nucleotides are TGTGCCATCAGCAGTACTAATGAAAAACTGTTTTTT. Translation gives CAISSTNEKLFF.

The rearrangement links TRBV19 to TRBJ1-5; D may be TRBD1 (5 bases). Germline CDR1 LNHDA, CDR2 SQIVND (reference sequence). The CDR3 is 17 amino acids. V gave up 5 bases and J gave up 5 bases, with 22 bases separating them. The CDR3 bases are TGTGCCAGTAGTTCGCAGGGTGTGGATACCTTGTATCAGCCCCAGCATTTT. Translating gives CASSSQGVDTLYQPQHF.

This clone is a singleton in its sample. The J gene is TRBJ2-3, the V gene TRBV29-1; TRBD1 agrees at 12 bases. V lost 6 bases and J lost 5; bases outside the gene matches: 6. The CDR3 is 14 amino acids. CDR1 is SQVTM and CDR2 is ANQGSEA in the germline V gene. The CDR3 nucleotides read TGCAGCGTGGGACAGGGGGCCGGCCGAGATACGCAGTATTTT. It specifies CSVGQGAGRDTQYF.

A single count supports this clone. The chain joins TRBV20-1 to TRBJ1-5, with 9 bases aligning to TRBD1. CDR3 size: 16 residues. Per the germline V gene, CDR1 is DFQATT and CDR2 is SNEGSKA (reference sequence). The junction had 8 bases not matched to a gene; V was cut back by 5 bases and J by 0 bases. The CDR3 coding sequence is TGCAGTGCTCGTGGACAGGGGAGACCTAGCAATCAGCCCCAGCATTTT. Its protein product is CSARGQGRPSNQPQHF.

This CDR3 is CASSYPRGINEKLFF. The CDR3 bases are TGTGCCAGTAGTTATCCTCGAGGGATCAACGAAAAACTGTTTTTT. The gene calls are TRBV19 and TRBJ1-4; D remains ambiguous. CDR3 length equals 15 residues. The V and J ends lost 5 bases and 8 bases respectively, with 18 bases between them. Germline loops: CDR1 LNHDA, CDR2 SQIVND (reference sequence).

In DNA, the CDR3 is TGCGCCAGCAGCCAGCACTCCGGGACAGGGGGAGCTGAAGCTTTCTTT. It codes for CASSQHSGTGGAEAFF. V is TRBV4-3 and J is TRBJ1-1, with 11 positions matching TRBD1. The CDR3 totals 16 residues. The V gene's germline CDR1 is LGHNA and CDR2 YSLEER. The V gene end was trimmed by 3 bases and the J gene end by 6 bases; junction bases not matched to a gene: 9.

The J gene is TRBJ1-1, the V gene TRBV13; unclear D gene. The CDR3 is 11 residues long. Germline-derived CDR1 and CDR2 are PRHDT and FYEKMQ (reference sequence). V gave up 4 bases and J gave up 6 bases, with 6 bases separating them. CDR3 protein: CASSSQSEAFF. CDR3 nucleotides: TGTGCCAGCAGCTCCCAGTCTGAAGCTTTCTTT.

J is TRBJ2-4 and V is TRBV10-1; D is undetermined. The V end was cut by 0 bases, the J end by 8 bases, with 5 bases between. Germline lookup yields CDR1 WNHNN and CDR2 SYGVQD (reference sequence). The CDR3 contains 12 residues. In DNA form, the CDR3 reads TGCGCCAGCAGTGAGTCGATGGACATTCAGTACTTC. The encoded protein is CASSESMDIQYF.

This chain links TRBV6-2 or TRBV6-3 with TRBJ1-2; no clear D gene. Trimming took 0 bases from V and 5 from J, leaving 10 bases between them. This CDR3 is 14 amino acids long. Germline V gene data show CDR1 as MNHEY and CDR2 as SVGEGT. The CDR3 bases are TGTGCCAGCAGTTACTCGGCGGTGGAGTATGGCTACACCTTC. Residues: CASSYSAVEYGYTF.